These T cell receptor beta chains were read from a single sample in a study of blood T cell repertoires in COVID-19. Profiling relied on immunoSEQ multiplex PCR, and the TCRdb table lists in-frame clones only, not all of them. The data show approximately 90,000 clones, 65% to 90% seen once. The sequenced material came from peripheral blood. All receptors come from a man between 60 and 75 years old with acute or convalescent COVID-19. CDR3s include the opening cysteine and the closing phenylalanine or tryptophan. The D gene is left open where the match is weak. Some rows have no size entry. The others give once, few or many, or a class for an expanded clone.

CDR3nt: TGCGCCAGCAGCCAAGATGGGAGGGACATTTCCTACGAGCAGTACTTC
CDR3aa: CASSQDGRDISYEQYF
d_gene: .
j_gene: TRBJ2-7
v_gene: TRBV4-1
abundance: .

CDR3nt: TGCGCCAGCAGCTTGTCGGTAGGGGAGGGCCTGAACACTGAAGCTTTCTTT
CDR3aa: CASSLSVGEGLNTEAFF
d_gene: .
j_gene: TRBJ1-1
v_gene: TRBV5-1
abundance: .

CDR3nt: TGTGCCAGCACCCGGGACAAAAGGGGCTACGAGCAGTACTTC
CDR3aa: CASTRDKRGYEQYF
d_gene: .
j_gene: TRBJ2-7
v_gene: TRBV14
abundance: .

CDR3nt: TGTGCCAGCAGCCGCTCGGACACGCAGCTCTCTGGAAACACCATATATTTT
CDR3aa: CASSRSDTQLSGNTIYF
d_gene: .
j_gene: TRBJ1-3
v_gene: TRBV3-1/TRBV3-2
abundance: .

CDR3nt: TGCGCCAGCAGCTCGACAGGAGCTGGTAGCTTAGGAAACACCATATATTTT
CDR3aa: CASSSTGAGSLGNTIYF
d_gene: .
j_gene: TRBJ1-3
v_gene: TRBV5-1
abundance: .

CDR3nt: TGTGCCAGCAGCTTGTTACTGAATTCACCCCTCCACTTT
CDR3aa: CASSLLLNSPLHF
d_gene: .
j_gene: TRBJ1-6
v_gene: TRBV5-4
abundance: .

CDR3nt: TGTGCCAGCAGCTCTAGTCGGGTTCGTGGCTACACCTTC
CDR3aa: CASSSSRVRGYTF
d_gene: .
j_gene: TRBJ1-2
v_gene: TRBV11-2
abundance: .

CDR3nt: TGTGCCAGCAGCCCCCAGACTTTTACTAATGAAAAACTGTTTTTT
CDR3aa: CASSPQTFTNEKLFF
d_gene: .
j_gene: TRBJ1-4
v_gene: TRBV6-5
abundance: .

CDR3nt: TGTGCCAGCAGCATCTTCGTAAGCGGGGCCTCCTACAATGAGCAGTTCTTC
CDR3aa: CASSIFVSGASYNEQFF
d_gene: TRBD2
j_gene: TRBJ2-1
v_gene: TRBV7-2
abundance: once

CDR3nt: TGTGCCTGGAGAGATTCGGGACTCCTGAACACTGAAGCTTTCTTT
CDR3aa: CAWRDSGLLNTEAFF
d_gene: .
j_gene: TRBJ1-1
v_gene: TRBV30
abundance: .

CDR3nt: TGTGCCTGGAGTAAGGGCCTAGCGGACTCCTACGAGCAGTACTTC
CDR3aa: CAWSKGLADSYEQYF
d_gene: TRBD2
j_gene: TRBJ2-7
v_gene: TRBV30
abundance: .

CDR3nt: TGCGCCAGCAGCTTGGTTCGCGTTGACTCCTACGAGCAGTACTTC
CDR3aa: CASSLVRVDSYEQYF
d_gene: .
j_gene: TRBJ2-7
v_gene: TRBV5-1
abundance: .

CDR3nt: TGTGCCTGGACGAGACTAGGAATCACCGGGGAGCTGTTTTTT
CDR3aa: CAWTRLGITGELFF
d_gene: .
j_gene: TRBJ2-2
v_gene: TRBV30
abundance: few

CDR3nt: TGCGCCAGCAGCTTGTCCGGGACATGGGGCGAGACCCAGTACTTC
CDR3aa: CASSLSGTWGETQYF
d_gene: .
j_gene: TRBJ2-5
v_gene: TRBV5-1
abundance: .

CDR3nt: TGTGCCAGTAACAAAAACAGGTTCCACGAGCAGTACTTC
CDR3aa: CASNKNRFHEQYF
d_gene: .
j_gene: TRBJ2-7
v_gene: TRBV19
abundance: .

CDR3nt: TGTGCCAGCAGCCCCTCGGGACTAGCGGGGGGCAGCACAGATACGCAGTATTTT
CDR3aa: CASSPSGLAGGSTDTQYF
d_gene: TRBD2
j_gene: TRBJ2-3
v_gene: TRBV5-5
abundance: .

CDR3nt: TGTGCCAGCAGTTCCCTACAGGGGATTAACTATGGCTACACCTTC
CDR3aa: CASSSLQGINYGYTF
d_gene: TRBD1
j_gene: TRBJ1-2
v_gene: TRBV27
abundance: .

CDR3nt: TGTGCCAGCAGCCTCCAAAGGGGGAACACTGAAGCTTTCTTT
CDR3aa: CASSLQRGNTEAFF
d_gene: .
j_gene: TRBJ1-1
v_gene: TRBV4-2
abundance: once

CDR3nt: TGTGCCAGCAGTTCCCCCGGGGGAGGGCCTGGTACTGAGCAGTTCTTC
CDR3aa: CASSSPGGGPGTEQFF
d_gene: TRBD2
j_gene: TRBJ2-1
v_gene: TRBV7-9
abundance: .

CDR3nt: TGTGCCAGCAGCTTTGAAGGACAGAGGGTTAACTATGGCTACACCTTC
CDR3aa: CASSFEGQRVNYGYTF
d_gene: .
j_gene: TRBJ1-2
v_gene: TRBV5-8
abundance: .

CDR3nt: TGTGCCATCAGTAGGACAGTGACAACTGAAGCTTTCTTT
CDR3aa: CAISRTVTTEAFF
d_gene: .
j_gene: TRBJ1-1
v_gene: TRBV10-3
abundance: once

CDR3nt: TGTGCCAGTAGTATAAGACAGGGGGCGAGAGATACGCAGTATTTT
CDR3aa: CASSIRQGARDTQYF
d_gene: TRBD1
j_gene: TRBJ2-3
v_gene: TRBV19
abundance: .

CDR3nt: TGTGCCAGCAGCTCCGGGACAGGGGTGATTGTCTATGGCTACACCTTC
CDR3aa: CASSSGTGVIVYGYTF
d_gene: TRBD1
j_gene: TRBJ1-2
v_gene: TRBV5-6
abundance: .

CDR3nt: TGTGCCTGGAAGGGACAGATGAACACCGGGGAGCTGTTTTTT
CDR3aa: CAWKGQMNTGELFF
d_gene: TRBD1
j_gene: TRBJ2-2
v_gene: TRBV30
abundance: .

CDR3nt: TGTGCCAGCAGCGTACCCCGACTAGCGGGAGACACAGATACGCAGTATTTT
CDR3aa: CASSVPRLAGDTDTQYF
d_gene: TRBD2
j_gene: TRBJ2-3
v_gene: TRBV9
abundance: .

CDR3nt: TGCGCCAGCAGCTTTTCGACAGGGGGGAATGAGCAGTTCTTC
CDR3aa: CASSFSTGGNEQFF
d_gene: TRBD1
j_gene: TRBJ2-1
v_gene: TRBV5-1
abundance: .

CDR3nt: TGCGCCAGCAGCCAGGCCGGGACAGCGACCACTGAAGCTTTCTTT
CDR3aa: CASSQAGTATTEAFF
d_gene: TRBD1
j_gene: TRBJ1-1
v_gene: TRBV4-3
abundance: .

CDR3nt: TGTGCCAGCAGCTTACGACTAGGTAGCACAGATACGCAGTATTTT
CDR3aa: CASSLRLGSTDTQYF
d_gene: .
j_gene: TRBJ2-3
v_gene: TRBV7-9
abundance: .

CDR3nt: TGTGCCATAAAATGGACAGGGGTAGTATCAGATACGCAGTATTTT
CDR3aa: CAIKWTGVVSDTQYF
d_gene: TRBD1
j_gene: TRBJ2-3
v_gene: TRBV30
abundance: .

CDR3nt: TGTGCCAGCAGCGCCCAGGGGGCGGGGGAGACCCAGTACTTC
CDR3aa: CASSAQGAGETQYF
d_gene: TRBD1
j_gene: TRBJ2-5
v_gene: TRBV7-3
abundance: .

CDR3nt: TGTGCCAGCAGCTCAAGGACAGGGGGCCTCCATAGCACAGATACGCAGTATTTT
CDR3aa: CASSSRTGGLHSTDTQYF
d_gene: TRBD1
j_gene: TRBJ2-3
v_gene: TRBV7-2
abundance: .

CDR3nt: TGTGCCAGCAGCTTAGGGCTAGCGGGCCTCTCCTACGAGCAGTACTTC
CDR3aa: CASSLGLAGLSYEQYF
d_gene: TRBD2
j_gene: TRBJ2-7
v_gene: TRBV7-2
abundance: .

CDR3nt: TGTGCCAGCATTGCCCCAGGAAGCACAGATACGCAGTATTTT
CDR3aa: CASIAPGSTDTQYF
d_gene: .
j_gene: TRBJ2-3
v_gene: TRBV2
abundance: .

CDR3nt: TGTGCCAGTAGGGACAGGGGGCCGGGCACCCTCTATAGCAATCAGCCCCAGCATTTT
CDR3aa: CASRDRGPGTLYSNQPQHF
d_gene: TRBD1
j_gene: TRBJ1-5
v_gene: TRBV19
abundance: .

CDR3nt: TGTGCCAGCAGCCTTATTGGGACAGGGGGATCCTCTGGGGCCAACGTCCTGACTTTC
CDR3aa: CASSLIGTGGSSGANVLTF
d_gene: TRBD1
j_gene: TRBJ2-6
v_gene: TRBV2
abundance: .

CDR3nt: TGCAGCGTTATTACTCCAGGGTTCTATGGCTACACCTTC
CDR3aa: CSVITPGFYGYTF
d_gene: .
j_gene: TRBJ1-2
v_gene: TRBV29-1
abundance: .

CDR3nt: TGTGCCAGCAGTAGGACAGGGGTGGAGACCCAGTACTTC
CDR3aa: CASSRTGVETQYF
d_gene: TRBD1
j_gene: TRBJ2-5
v_gene: TRBV14
abundance: once

CDR3nt: TGCGCCAGCAGCCAAGCCGACAGGGGCGACGATGGCTACACCTTC
CDR3aa: CASSQADRGDDGYTF
d_gene: TRBD1
j_gene: TRBJ1-2
v_gene: TRBV4-3
abundance: .

CDR3nt: TGTGCCAGCAGCTTAGAGGGAGTAGCGGGAATAGAGACCCAGTACTTC
CDR3aa: CASSLEGVAGIETQYF
d_gene: TRBD2
j_gene: TRBJ2-5
v_gene: TRBV7-7
abundance: once

CDR3nt: TGCGCCAGCAGCTTGGGGGGCCCTCCCCTCTACGAGCAGTACTTC
CDR3aa: CASSLGGPPLYEQYF
d_gene: .
j_gene: TRBJ2-7
v_gene: TRBV5-1
abundance: once

CDR3nt: TGTGCCAGCCACCTGTCGGGAGGGGAGCTGTTTTTT
CDR3aa: CASHLSGGELFF
d_gene: .
j_gene: TRBJ2-2
v_gene: TRBV6-5
abundance: .

CDR3nt: TGTGCCAGCAGCTTGGCAGGGACAGGGGCTGTGGAGCAGTTCTTC
CDR3aa: CASSLAGTGAVEQFF
d_gene: TRBD1
j_gene: TRBJ2-1
v_gene: TRBV7-8
abundance: .

CDR3nt: TGTGCCTGGAGTCCGGGAGAGACCCAGTACTTC
CDR3aa: CAWSPGETQYF
d_gene: .
j_gene: TRBJ2-5
v_gene: TRBV30
abundance: .

CDR3nt: TGTGCCTGGGCCAGGAGCACAGATACGCAGTATTTT
CDR3aa: CAWARSTDTQYF
d_gene: .
j_gene: TRBJ2-3
v_gene: TRBV30
abundance: .

CDR3nt: TGTGCCAGCAGCCTACAGGGAGCGAACACCGGGGAGCTGTTTTTT
CDR3aa: CASSLQGANTGELFF
d_gene: .
j_gene: TRBJ2-2
v_gene: TRBV7-2
abundance: once

CDR3nt: TGTGCTAGCAGCTTCGGGACAAATAACACTGAAGCTTTCTTT
CDR3aa: CASSFGTNNTEAFF
d_gene: .
j_gene: TRBJ1-1
v_gene: TRBV7-7
abundance: .

CDR3nt: TGTGCCAGCAGCTCACCCCACCTAGCGGGAGTAGTCTTC
CDR3aa: CASSSPHLAGVVF
d_gene: TRBD2
j_gene: TRBJ2-1
v_gene: TRBV7-2
abundance: .

CDR3nt: TGCGCCAGCAGCTTGGAAATTTGGACGGGGGGGCTTGATACGCAGTATTTT
CDR3aa: CASSLEIWTGGLDTQYF
d_gene: TRBD2
j_gene: TRBJ2-3
v_gene: TRBV5-1
abundance: .

CDR3nt: TGTGCCAGCAGCTCTAGCGGAACCACAGATACGCAGTATTTT
CDR3aa: CASSSSGTTDTQYF
d_gene: TRBD2
j_gene: TRBJ2-3
v_gene: TRBV7-2
abundance: .

CDR3nt: TGTGCCAGCTCACAGAACTCACAGAGAGCTAACTATGGCTACACCTTC
CDR3aa: CASSQNSQRANYGYTF
d_gene: .
j_gene: TRBJ1-2
v_gene: TRBV18
abundance: few

CDR3nt: TGTGCCAGCAGCGCCACGATGGGGAGCTCCTACGAGCAGTACTTC
CDR3aa: CASSATMGSSYEQYF
d_gene: .
j_gene: TRBJ2-7
v_gene: TRBV11-2
abundance: .